The next 30 T cell receptor beta chains were all read from a single sample in a study of blood T cell repertoires in COVID-19 (TCRdb year 2020). Library creation used the immunoSEQ multiplex PCR assay. The table was pulled from immuneACCESS by TCRdb, which kept in-frame rearrangements only. Such tables lose some clones; where checked, under half of the loss comes from unresolved V genes, and the rest has no known cause. In this sample the table shows about 270,000 clones, approximately 91% of which occur a single time. The ten largest clonotypes hold under 3% of the sample. Sample: PBMCs or T cells enriched from blood (not recorded which). The receptors come from a woman between 40 and 50 years old with acute COVID-19.

This clone was detected a few times. V usage is TRBV18 and J usage is TRBJ2-7; 10 nucleotides line up with TRBD1. This CDR3 contains 14 residues. The V segment lost 3 bases and the J segment 7 bases; nucleotides outside the gene matches: 6. Per germline, CDR1 KGHSH and CDR2 LQKENI. CDR3 coding DNA: TGTGCCAGCTCACCGGACAGGGGGACGGTGGAGCAGTACTTC. It encodes CASSPDRGTVEQYF.

The chain combines TRBV5-1 with TRBJ1-3, with D possibly matching TRBD1 (6 bases). V lost 0 bases and J lost 4, with 11 bases in between. Germline CDR1 is SGHRS and CDR2 is YFSETQ. This CDR3 contains 15 residues. The CDR3 sequence is CASSLEGGRGNTIYF. In DNA form, the CDR3 reads TGCGCCAGCAGCTTGGAAGGGGGACGAGGAAACACCATATATTTT.

The CDR3: CASSPGQPNTEAFF. Here the CDR3 DNA reads TGCGCCAGCAGCCCGGGACAGCCGAACACTGAAGCTTTCTTT. The chain recombines TRBV5-1 with TRBJ1-1; 7 bases match TRBD1. The ends lost 4 bases at V and 1 base at J; junction bases unmatched: 4. Germline V gene lookup returns CDR1 SGHRS and CDR2 YFSETQ. The CDR3 runs 14 residues.

The chain combines TRBV10-1 with TRBJ2-7; D not resolved. The length of the CDR3 is 9 residues. V lost 11 bases, J lost 3 bases, and 5 bases lay in between. Looked up from germline, CDR1 is WNHNN and CDR2 is SYGVQD (reference sequence). The CDR3 DNA reads as TGCGCCTCCTGCTACGAGCAGTACTTC. As protein: CASCYEQYF.

The DNA for the CDR3 is TGTGCCAGCAGTCGTTCCTATGACGGGGATGAGCAGTTCTTC. As protein: CASSRSYDGDEQFF. The V and J genes are TRBV7-9 and TRBJ2-1, with D maybe TRBD2 (5 bases). The CDR3 has 14 amino acids. Germline loops: CDR1 SEHNR, CDR2 FQNEAQ (reference sequence). Between the trimmed V and J ends, which lost 6 bases and 8 bases, there was a span of 17 bases.

V is TRBV12-3 or TRBV12-4 and J is TRBJ2-1; 7 bases align to TRBD1. CDR3 size: 13 residues. With 4 bases clipped from V and 6 bases from J, the junction kept 3 bases outside the gene matches. The CDR3 sequence is CASSSNRGNEQFF. In nucleotides, the CDR3 is TGTGCCAGCAGTTCCAACAGGGGCAATGAGCAGTTCTTC.

This CDR3 reads CASSQGGTSGRAEQFF. Here the CDR3 DNA reads TGTGCCAGCAGCCAAGGGGGGACTAGCGGGAGGGCTGAGCAGTTCTTC. V and J are TRBV3-1 (or the pseudogene TRBV3-2) and TRBJ2-1, with 16 bases matching TRBD2. Germline V CDR1 and CDR2: LGHDT, YNNKEL (reference sequence). The CDR3 has 16 residues. Unmatched junction bases numbered 3, after V lost 1 base and J lost 9 bases.

V usage is TRBV7-9 and J usage is TRBJ2-7; TRBD2 matches 12 bases. Germline-derived CDR1 and CDR2 are SEHNR and FQNEAQ (reference sequence). Trimming removed 2 bases from V and 2 bases from J; junction bases left unmatched: 7. The CDR3 is 17 residues long. CDR3 nucleotide sequence: TGTGCCAGCAGCTTACGGACTAGCGGGATTTGGGCCTACGAGCAGTACTTC. Translation gives CASSLRTSGIWAYEQYF.

V usage is TRBV5-6 and J usage is TRBJ2-1; D not resolved. Germline V gene data show CDR1 as SGHDT and CDR2 as YYEEEE. This CDR3 has 18 amino acids. With 0 bases removed from V and 6 bases from J, the gap between germline ends came to 22 bases. CDR3 in amino acids: CASSLAVGYRHIGNEQFF. For the CDR3, the DNA is TGTGCCAGCAGCTTGGCTGTCGGATACCGACATATTGGCAATGAGCAGTTCTTC.

The CDR3 reads CASSPTGTGDEQFF. In nucleotides, the CDR3 is TGTGCCAGCAGCCCGACGGGGACAGGGGATGAGCAGTTCTTC. V usage is TRBV7-9 and J usage is TRBJ2-1, with TRBD1 identical over 10 bases. The length of the CDR3 is 14 residues. V lost 5 bases, J lost 8 bases, and 6 bases stayed unmatched. From germline, CDR1 is SEHNR and CDR2 FQNEAQ (reference sequence).

The chain couples TRBV3-1 (or the pseudogene TRBV3-2) to TRBJ1-1; the match to TRBD1 covers 8 bases. The CDR3 sequence is 15 residues long. The V gene's germline CDR1 is LGHDT and CDR2 YNNKEL (reference sequence). V dropped 3 bases and J dropped 4; count of bases not matched to a gene: 7. The CDR3 protein is CASSQAGGLGTEAFF. The CDR3 nucleotides are TGTGCCAGCAGCCAGGCAGGGGGCTTAGGCACTGAAGCTTTCTTT.

The chain combines TRBV5-6 with TRBJ2-2; 9 positions agree with TRBD2. The CDR3 extends over 16 amino acids. CDR1 and CDR2 (germline): SGHDT, YYEEEE. Trimming cost V 4 bases and J 4 bases; bases outside gene matches: 8. CDR3 bases: TGTGCCAGCAGCCGTAGCGGGAGTGTTCTCACCGGGGAGCTGTTTTTT. Translating it yields CASSRSGSVLTGELFF.

The J gene is TRBJ1-6, the V gene TRBV4-1; 11 bases fit TRBD1. The CDR3 extends over 17 amino acids. The V and J ends lost 0 bases and 10 bases, in that order; junction bases with no gene match: 8. The germline CDR1 and CDR2 sequences are MGHRA and YSYEKL. CDR3 nucleotide sequence: TGCGCCAGCAGCCAAGAGGGTTCGGACAGGGGGCTCTCACCCCTCCACTTT. The encoded protein is CASSQEGSDRGLSPLHF.

V usage is TRBV4-2 and J usage is TRBJ2-2, with D tentatively TRBD1 (6 bases). V was cut by 7 bases and J by 7 bases, with 13 bases left in between. Germline V CDR1 and CDR2: LGHNA, YNFKEQ. The CDR3 totals 13 residues. CDR3: CASTSQGIGELFF. The CDR3 DNA is TGTGCCAGCACCTCCCAGGGGATCGGGGAGCTGTTTTTT.

V and J are TRBV6-5 and TRBJ1-2; TRBD1 agrees at 7 bases. The V segment lost 2 bases and the J segment 4 bases; nucleotides outside the gene matches: 4. The CDR3 extends over 14 amino acids. Germline CDR1 is MNHEY and CDR2 is SVGAGI. The CDR3 protein is CASSYGTDLYGYTF. CDR3 nucleotide sequence: TGTGCCAGCAGTTACGGGACAGATCTCTATGGCTACACCTTC.

CDR3 coding DNA: TGCGCCAGCAGCTCCGGACAGGGATCGGGTAATTCACCCCTCCACTTT. Residues: CASSSGQGSGNSPLHF. The chain has TRBV5-1 and TRBJ1-6; 8 bases map to TRBD1. Germline CDR1 SGHRS, CDR2 YFSETQ. The CDR3 runs 16 residues. The V and J ends lost 3 bases and 6 bases, in that order; junction bases with no gene match: 8.

The chain uses TRBV11-2 and TRBJ2-5, with D unresolved. V was trimmed by 5 bases and J by 2 bases, leaving 15 bases between them. The CDR3 consists of 15 residues. Looked up from germline, CDR1 is SGHAT and CDR2 is FQNNGV. CDR3 coding DNA: TGTGCCAGCAGCCCCCCTCGGTTCCTGCAAGAGACCCAGTACTTC. This translates into CASSPPRFLQETQYF.

This chain uses TRBV11-2 with TRBJ2-7, with 10 bases aligning to TRBD1. The germline CDR1 and CDR2 sequences are SGHAT and FQNNGV. The CDR3 covers 16 residues. The J segment lost 3 bases and the V segment lost 1 base, leaving 6 bases of the junction unmatched. The CDR3 sequence: CASSLGQGADLYEQYF. The CDR3 DNA follows: TGTGCCAGCAGCTTAGGACAGGGGGCGGATCTCTACGAGCAGTACTTC.

In its sample, this clone was seen a few times. V usage is TRBV6-5 and J usage is TRBJ2-1; a weak D match, TRBD2 (6 bases). Trimming took 9 bases from V and 5 from J, leaving 17 bases between them. CDR1 is MNHEY, CDR2 SVGAGI, per germline. The CDR3 totals 14 residues. The CDR3 region has the DNA TGTGCCAGTACTGCGGGACGGCCCAACAATGAGCAGTTCTTC. Protein sequence: CASTAGRPNNEQFF.

J is TRBJ1-2 and V is TRBV5-1; D perhaps matches TRBD1 (5 bases). Trimming removed 3 bases from V and 3 bases from J, with 9 bases in between. Germline-derived CDR1 and CDR2 are SGHRS and YFSETQ. The CDR3 is 13 amino acids. The CDR3 DNA sequence: TGCGCCAGCAGCTCCGGACAAGACTATGGCTACACCTTC. It codes for CASSSGQDYGYTF. The complete variable domain, with remaining parts taken from reference TRBV5-1 and TRBJ1-2, reads KAGVTQTPRYLIKTRGQQVTLSCSPISGHRSVSWYQQTPGQGLQFLFEYFSETQRNKGNFPGRFSGRQFSNSRSEMNVSTLELGDSALYLCASSSGQDYGYTFGSGTRLTVV.

The chain carries TRBV29-1 and TRBJ1-2, with a weak D call TRBD1 (6 bases). Germline lookup yields CDR1 SQVTM and CDR2 ANQGSEA. V dropped 7 bases and J dropped 8 bases, with 14 bases sitting between them. The CDR3 spans 11 residues. The CDR3 here is CSALQGSGYTF. CDR3 bases: TGCAGCGCTCTACAGGGAAGCGGCTACACCTTC.

The CDR3 region has the DNA TGTGCCAGCAGAAGGAGGGATAATTCACCCCTCCACTTT. It codes for CASRRRDNSPLHF. The chain combines TRBV2 with TRBJ1-6; D unresolved. Germline CDR1 SNHLY, CDR2 FYNNEI. Trimming shortened V by 6 bases and J by 5 bases, and 8 bases separated the two germline ends. CDR3 length: 13 amino acids. The full variable domain, completed using reference TRBV2 and TRBJ1-6, is EPEVTQTPSHQVTQMGQEVILRCVPISNHLYFYWYRQILGQKVEFLVSFYNNEISEKSEIFDDQFSVERPDGSNFTLKIRSTKLEDSAMYFCASRRRDNSPLHFGNGTRLTVT.

The chain carries TRBV15 and TRBJ1-1; 12 bases map to TRBD1. With V trimmed by 3 bases and J by 4 bases, 9 bases remained unmatched. Germline CDR1 LNHNV, CDR2 YYDKDF (reference sequence). This CDR3 has 17 residues. The chain's CDR3 is CATSSPRDRGPSTEAFF. CDR3 nucleotide sequence: TGTGCCACCAGCAGCCCCCGGGACAGGGGGCCGAGCACTGAAGCTTTCTTT.

The chain recombines TRBV7-9 with TRBJ1-3; D unclear. Germline CDR1 is SEHNR and CDR2 is FQNEAQ (reference sequence). Deletions cut 8 bases from V and 0 bases from J, with 11 bases between. The CDR3 contains 14 residues. Here the CDR3 reads CASGGWSSGNTIYF. For the CDR3, the DNA is TGTGCCAGCGGAGGGTGGAGCTCTGGAAACACCATATATTTT.

This CDR3 reads CASSLVGRTEAFF. Written as DNA, the CDR3 is TGTGCCAGCAGCTTGGTAGGGAGGACTGAAGCTTTCTTT. This rearrangement joins TRBV5-8 to TRBJ1-1; D is uncertain. This CDR3 comprises 13 residues. The germline CDR1 and CDR2 sequences are SGHTS and YDEGEE. The ends were cut back, 0 bases at V and 5 bases at J, with 8 bases in the middle.

The rearrangement uses TRBV19 and TRBJ1-6, with D possibly TRBD1 on 5 matching bases. CDR1 is LNHDA, CDR2 SQIVND, per germline (reference sequence). Trimming cost V 4 bases and J 8 bases, with 15 bases left between them. The CDR3 runs to 15 residues. CDR3 amino acids: CASSTVPRGDSPLHF. CDR3 coding DNA: TGTGCCAGTAGTACAGTCCCTCGGGGGGATTCACCCCTCCACTTT.

Only one count was recorded for this clone. The J gene is TRBJ2-5, the V gene TRBV15; weak D call: TRBD2 (5 bases). CDR3 length: 16 residues. Germline assignment: CDR1 LNHNV and CDR2 YYDKDF (reference sequence). V was shortened by 2 bases and J by 7 bases, with 20 bases between the two germline ends. The CDR3 sequence: CATSRQRPRGSGTQYF. CDR3 DNA: TGTGCCACCAGCAGACAAAGGCCCCGGGGATCCGGGACCCAGTACTTC.

V gene TRBV14 combines with J gene TRBJ1-1; weak D call: TRBD1 (6 bases). The CDR3 extends over 13 amino acids. Trimming took 6 bases from V and 3 from J, leaving 11 bases between them. Germline values: CDR1 SGHDN, CDR2 FVKESK. The chain's CDR3 is CASRSDSHTEAFF. CDR3 coding DNA: TGTGCCAGCAGGTCGGACAGCCACACTGAAGCTTTCTTT.

The V gene is TRBV3-1 (or the pseudogene TRBV3-2), the J gene TRBJ2-7; D gene ambiguous. The length of the CDR3 is 15 residues. The germline gives CDR1 LGHDT, CDR2 YNNKEL (reference sequence). Trimming left V 1 base short and J 2 bases short, with 12 bases between. CDR3 loop: CASSQGLGEPYEQYF. Here the CDR3 DNA reads TGTGCCAGCAGCCAAGGTCTAGGAGAACCCTACGAGCAGTACTTC.

The chain joins TRBV18 to TRBJ2-7; D gene uncertain. Trimming pared 3 bases from V and 0 bases from J, leaving 12 bases between. CDR1 KGHSH and CDR2 LQKENI come from the germline V gene. This CDR3 contains 15 residues. The CDR3 loop reads CASSPEAMPSYEQYF. CDR3 DNA sequence: TGTGCCAGCTCACCGGAAGCGATGCCCTCCTACGAGCAGTACTTC.